The present T cell receptor beta chain was sequenced within a study of T-cell reconstitution after alpha-beta-depleted transplantation in children. TCRbeta library construction was performed incorporating unique molecular identifiers. TCRdb itself ran the PCR reads through MiXCR, one entry per CDR3 protein. The sample lists 500,000 or so distinct CDR3 sequences, approximately 30% occurring once. This clonotype was detected a few times. V was shortened by 2 bases and J by 1 base, with 11 bases between the two germline ends. CDR3 length: 15 amino acids. Germline CDR1 is SGHDN and CDR2 is FVKESK. This specimen consisted of PBMCs from the stem cell graft donor, obtained from the stem cell graft. The clonotype originates from a human donor who donated a stem cell graft to a child with aplastic anemia. The chain links TRBV14 to TRBJ1-1; no clear D gene. The CDR3 spells CASSQWQTRNTEAFF. Written as DNA, the CDR3 is TGTGCCAGCAGCCAATGGCAGACTAGGAACACTGAAGCTTTCTTT.